Each of the 5 T cell receptor beta chains below was sequenced from the same sample in a study of T cells expressing NK-cell markers. Following a re-call of the 5' RACE reads, TCRdb has one entry per CDR3 protein and lacks DNA. This table holds 90,000 to 130,000 distinct CDR3 sequences. Sequenced: blood T cells: a sorted CD56 or NKG2C T cell subset, CD4+ or CD8+ T cells, or bulk PBMC T cells (not recorded which). These receptors were collected from a woman aged 18 to 75 in good health.

The chain combines TRBV6-2 or TRBV6-3 with TRBJ2-1; TCRdb reports TRBD2, a call that lacks DNA to check it against. In germline, CDR1 is MNHEY, CDR2 SVGEGT. CDR3 size: 15 residues. This CDR3 is CASSLGLAVYNEQFF.

The chain carries TRBV11-2 and TRBJ1-5. CDR3 length equals 12 residues. Germline V CDR1 and CDR2: SGHAT, FQNNGV. CDR3 in amino acids: CASSLMNQPQHF.

This clonotype is called medium-sized based on its frequency. The chain has TRBV29-1 and TRBJ2-2. This CDR3 is built from 12 residues. Looked up from germline, CDR1 is SQVTM and CDR2 is ANQGSEA. CDR3 in amino acids: CSVEIPIGELFF.

The chain joins TRBV5-6 to TRBJ2-1. The CDR3 runs to 15 residues. Germline CDR1 reads SGHDT; CDR2 reads YYEEEE. Here the CDR3 reads CASSLEPSSYNEQFF. Based on the CDR3 plus reference TRBV5-6 and TRBJ2-1, the full variable domain is DAGVTQSPTHLIKTRGQQVTLRCSPKSGHDTVSWYQQALGQGPQFIFQYYEEEERQRGNFPDRFSGHQFPNYSSELNVNALLLGDSALYLCASSLEPSSYNEQFFGPGTRLTVL.

J is TRBJ1-1 and V is TRBV7-2. The CDR3 runs to 14 residues. Germline V gives CDR1 SGHTA, CDR2 FQGNSA. Here the CDR3 reads CASSYRIMNTEAFF.